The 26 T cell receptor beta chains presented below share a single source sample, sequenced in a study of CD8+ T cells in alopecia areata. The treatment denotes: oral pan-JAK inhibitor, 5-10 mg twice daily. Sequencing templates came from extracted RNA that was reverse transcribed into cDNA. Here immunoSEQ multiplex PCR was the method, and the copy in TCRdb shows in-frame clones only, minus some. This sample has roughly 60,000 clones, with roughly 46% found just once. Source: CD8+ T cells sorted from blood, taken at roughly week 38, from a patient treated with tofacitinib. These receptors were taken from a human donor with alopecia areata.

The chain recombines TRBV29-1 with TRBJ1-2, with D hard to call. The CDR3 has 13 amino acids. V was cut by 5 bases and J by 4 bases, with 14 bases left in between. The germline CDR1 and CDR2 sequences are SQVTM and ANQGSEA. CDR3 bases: TGCAGCGTTTCCCCTGGTGGTCCCTATGGCTACACCTTC. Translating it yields CSVSPGGPYGYTF. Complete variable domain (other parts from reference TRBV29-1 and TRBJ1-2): SAVISQKPSRDICQRGTSLTIQCQVDSQVTMMFWYRQQPGQSLTLIATANQGSEATYESGFVIDKFPISRPNLTFSTLTVSNMSPEDSSIYLCSVSPGGPYGYTFGSGTRLTVV.

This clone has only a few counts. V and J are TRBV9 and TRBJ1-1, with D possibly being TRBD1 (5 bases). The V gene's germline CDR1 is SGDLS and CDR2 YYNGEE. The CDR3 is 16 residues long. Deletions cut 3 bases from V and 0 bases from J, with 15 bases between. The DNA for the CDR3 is TGTGCCAGCAGCGCCCGGGGCGGTGGGGTGAACACTGAAGCTTTCTTT. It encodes CASSARGGGVNTEAFF.

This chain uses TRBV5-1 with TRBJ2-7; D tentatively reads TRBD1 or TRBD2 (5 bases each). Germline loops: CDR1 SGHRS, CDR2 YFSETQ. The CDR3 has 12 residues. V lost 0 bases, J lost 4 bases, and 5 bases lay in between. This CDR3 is CASSLGGYEQYF. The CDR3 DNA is TGCGCCAGCAGCTTGGGGGGGTACGAGCAGTACTTC.

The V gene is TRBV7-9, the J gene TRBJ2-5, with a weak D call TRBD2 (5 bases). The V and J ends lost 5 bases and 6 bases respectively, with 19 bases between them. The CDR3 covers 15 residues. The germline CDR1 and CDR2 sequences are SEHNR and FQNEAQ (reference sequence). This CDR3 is CASSLIPLEAKTQYF. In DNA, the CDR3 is TGTGCCAGCAGCCTGATCCCACTAGAGGCCAAGACCCAGTACTTC. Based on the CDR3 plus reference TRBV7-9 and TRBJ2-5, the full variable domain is DTGVSQNPRHKITKRGQNVTFRCDPISEHNRLYWYRQTLGQGPEFLTYFQNEAQLEKSRLLSDRFSAERPKGSFSTLEIQRTEQGDSAMYLCASSLIPLEAKTQYFGPGTRLLVL.

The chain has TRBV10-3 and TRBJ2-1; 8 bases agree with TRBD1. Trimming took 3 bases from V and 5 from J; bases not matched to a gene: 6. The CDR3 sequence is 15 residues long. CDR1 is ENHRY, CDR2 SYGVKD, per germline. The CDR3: CAISDTGTGHNEQFF. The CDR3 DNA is TGTGCCATCAGTGACACCGGGACAGGCCACAATGAGCAGTTCTTC.

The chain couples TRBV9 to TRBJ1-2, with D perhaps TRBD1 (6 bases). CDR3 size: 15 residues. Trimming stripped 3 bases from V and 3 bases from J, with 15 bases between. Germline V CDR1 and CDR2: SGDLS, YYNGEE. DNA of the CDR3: TGTGCCAGCAGCGCCGAGGGGGGGCTCGACTATGGCTACACCTTC. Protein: CASSAEGGLDYGYTF. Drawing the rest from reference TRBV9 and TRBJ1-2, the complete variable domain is DSGVTQTPKHLITATGQRVTLRCSPRSGDLSVYWYQQSLDQGLQFLIQYYNGEERAKGNILERFSAQQFPDLHSELNLSSLELGDSALYFCASSAEGGLDYGYTFGSGTRLTVV.

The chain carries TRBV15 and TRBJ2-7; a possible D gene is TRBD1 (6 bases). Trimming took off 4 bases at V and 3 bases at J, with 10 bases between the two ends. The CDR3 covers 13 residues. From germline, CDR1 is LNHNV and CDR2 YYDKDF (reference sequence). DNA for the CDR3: TGTGCCACCAGCACTCGGACAGTCTACGAGCAGTACTTC. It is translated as CATSTRTVYEQYF.

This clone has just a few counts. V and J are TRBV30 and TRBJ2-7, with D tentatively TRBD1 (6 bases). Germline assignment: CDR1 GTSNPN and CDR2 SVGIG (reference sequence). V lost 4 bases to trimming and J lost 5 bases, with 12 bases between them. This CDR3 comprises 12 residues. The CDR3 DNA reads TGTGCCTGGACCAAAGACAGGAACGAGCAGTACTTC. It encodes CAWTKDRNEQYF.

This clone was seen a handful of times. CDR3 nucleotides: TGCGGCCTTTCGGGACTACCGACTTTCAACACCGGGGAGCTGTTTTTT. It translates to CGLSGLPTFNTGELFF. The chain employs TRBV29-1 and TRBJ2-2, with TRBD2 matching 7 bases. The CDR3 contains 16 residues. The germline V gene encodes CDR1 SQVTM and CDR2 ANQGSEA.

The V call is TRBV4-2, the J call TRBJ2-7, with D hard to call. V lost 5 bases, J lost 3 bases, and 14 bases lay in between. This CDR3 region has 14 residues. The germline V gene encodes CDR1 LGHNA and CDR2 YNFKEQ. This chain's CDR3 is CASSSGGNYYEQYF. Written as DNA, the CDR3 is TGTGCCAGCAGCAGTGGTGGCAATTACTACGAGCAGTACTTC.

The CDR3 is CASSQATDTQYF. CDR3 nucleotides: TGTGCCAGCAGCCAAGCCACAGATACGCAGTATTTT. V and J are TRBV4-2 and TRBJ2-3, with no clear D. Trimming took off 1 base at V and 2 bases at J, with 1 base between the two ends. The CDR3 consists of 12 residues. The germline gives CDR1 LGHNA, CDR2 YNFKEQ.

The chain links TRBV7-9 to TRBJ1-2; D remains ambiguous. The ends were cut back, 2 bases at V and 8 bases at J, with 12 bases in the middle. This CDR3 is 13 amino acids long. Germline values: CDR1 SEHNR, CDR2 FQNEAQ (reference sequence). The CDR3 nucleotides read TGTGCCAGCAGCTTACCCCCGTCGGGGGGCTACACCTTC. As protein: CASSLPPSGGYTF.

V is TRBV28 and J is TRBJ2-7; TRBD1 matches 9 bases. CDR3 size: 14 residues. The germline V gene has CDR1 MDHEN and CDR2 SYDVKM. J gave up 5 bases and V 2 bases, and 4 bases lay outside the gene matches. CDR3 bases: TGTGCCAGCAGTTTAGGGACAGGGTCAAACGAGCAGTACTTC. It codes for CASSLGTGSNEQYF.

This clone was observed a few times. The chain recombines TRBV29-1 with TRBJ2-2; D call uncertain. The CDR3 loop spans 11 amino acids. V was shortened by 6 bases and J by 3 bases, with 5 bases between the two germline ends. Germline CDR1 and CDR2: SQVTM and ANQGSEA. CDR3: CSVFYTGELFF. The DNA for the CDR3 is TGCAGCGTCTTTTACACCGGGGAGCTGTTTTTT.

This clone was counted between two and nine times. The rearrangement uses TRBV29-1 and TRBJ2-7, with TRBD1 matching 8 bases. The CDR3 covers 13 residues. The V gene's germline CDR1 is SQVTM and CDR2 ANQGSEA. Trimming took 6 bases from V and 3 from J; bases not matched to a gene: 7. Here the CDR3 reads CSVYYGQGYEQYF. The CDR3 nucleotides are TGCAGCGTATACTATGGACAGGGCTACGAGCAGTACTTC.

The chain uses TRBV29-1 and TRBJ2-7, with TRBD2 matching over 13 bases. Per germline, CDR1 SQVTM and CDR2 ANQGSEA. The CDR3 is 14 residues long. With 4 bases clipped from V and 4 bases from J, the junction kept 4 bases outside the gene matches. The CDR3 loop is CSVATSGRVYEQYF. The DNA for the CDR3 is TGCAGCGTTGCTACTAGCGGGAGGGTTTACGAGCAGTACTTC.

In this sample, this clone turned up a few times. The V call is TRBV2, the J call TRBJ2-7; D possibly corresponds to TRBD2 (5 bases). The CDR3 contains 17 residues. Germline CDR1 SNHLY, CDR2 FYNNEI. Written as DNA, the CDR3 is TGTGATCGGTACGCGGAGGCCCTTCCCGCTCCTGCCTACGAGCAGTACTTC. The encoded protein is CDRYAEALPAPAYEQYF. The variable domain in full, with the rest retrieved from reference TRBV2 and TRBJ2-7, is EPEVTQTPSHQVTQMGQEVILRCVPISNHLYFYWYRQILGQKVEFLVSFYNNEISEKSEIFDDQFSVERPDGSNFTLKIRSTKLEDSAMYFCDRYAEALPAPAYEQYFGPGTRLTVT.

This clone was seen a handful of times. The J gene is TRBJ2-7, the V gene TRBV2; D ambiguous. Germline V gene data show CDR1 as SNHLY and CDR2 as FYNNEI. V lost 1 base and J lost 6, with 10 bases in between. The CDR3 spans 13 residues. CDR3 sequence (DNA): TGTGCCAGCAGTGAAGTCAAAGGGATCGAGCAGTACTTC. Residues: CASSEVKGIEQYF.

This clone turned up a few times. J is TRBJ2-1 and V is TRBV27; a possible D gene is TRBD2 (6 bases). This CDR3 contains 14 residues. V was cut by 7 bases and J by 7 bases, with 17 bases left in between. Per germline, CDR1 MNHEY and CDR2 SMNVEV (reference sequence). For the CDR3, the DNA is TGTGCCAGCACCCCCGGGGGAATCGGTAATGAGCAGTTCTTC. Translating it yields CASTPGGIGNEQFF.

In nucleotides, the CDR3 is TGTGCCACCAGCATAACAGGGGACGAGCAGTACTTC. Its translation: CATSITGDEQYF. The chain employs TRBV15 and TRBJ2-7; TRBD1 matches 7 bases. The CDR3 consists of 12 residues. The V segment lost 4 bases and the J segment 5 bases; nucleotides outside the gene matches: 2. Looked up from germline, CDR1 is LNHNV and CDR2 is YYDKDF (reference sequence). The variable domain in full, with the rest retrieved from reference TRBV15 and TRBJ2-7, is DAMVIQNPRYQVTQFGKPVTLSCSQTLNHNVMYWYQQKSSQAPKLLFHYYDKDFNNEADTPDNFQSRRPNTSFCFLDIRSPGLGDTAMYLCATSITGDEQYFGPGTRLTVT.

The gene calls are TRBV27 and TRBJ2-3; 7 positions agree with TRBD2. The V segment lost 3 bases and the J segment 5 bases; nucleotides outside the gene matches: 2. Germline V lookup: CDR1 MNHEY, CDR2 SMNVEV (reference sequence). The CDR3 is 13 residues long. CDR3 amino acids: CASSFAGEDTQYF. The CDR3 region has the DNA TGTGCCAGCAGTTTTGCGGGAGAAGATACGCAGTATTTT.

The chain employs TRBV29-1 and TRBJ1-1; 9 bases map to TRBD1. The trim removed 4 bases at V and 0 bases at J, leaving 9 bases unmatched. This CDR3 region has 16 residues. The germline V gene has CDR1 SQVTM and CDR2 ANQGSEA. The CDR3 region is CSVVGGTGIMNTEAFF. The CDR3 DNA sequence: TGCAGCGTTGTTGGCGGGACAGGGATTATGAACACTGAAGCTTTCTTT.

The CDR3, as DNA: TGTGCCAGCAGTACCTCGGGACGGGGATTGATCCCCTCCTTGGATGAGCAGTTCTTC. Residues: CASSTSGRGLIPSLDEQFF. The V and J genes are TRBV27 and TRBJ2-1; either TRBD1 or TRBD2 may fit D (5 bases each). This CDR3 region has 19 residues. The germline V gene encodes CDR1 MNHEY and CDR2 SMNVEV (reference sequence). The ends were cut back, 5 bases at V and 8 bases at J, with 31 bases in the middle.

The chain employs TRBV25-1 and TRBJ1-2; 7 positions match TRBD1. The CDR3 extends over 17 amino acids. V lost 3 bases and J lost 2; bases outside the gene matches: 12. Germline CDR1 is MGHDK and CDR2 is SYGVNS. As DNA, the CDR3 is TGTGCCAGCAGTGAGCCTCGGACAGGAGGGGGCAACTATGGCTACACCTTC. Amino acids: CASSEPRTGGGNYGYTF.

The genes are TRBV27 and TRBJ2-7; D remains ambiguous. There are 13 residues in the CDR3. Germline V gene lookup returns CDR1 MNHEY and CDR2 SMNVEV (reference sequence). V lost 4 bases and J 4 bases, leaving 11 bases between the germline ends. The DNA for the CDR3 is TGTGCCAGCAGTTATCTAGGCGAGTACGAGCAGTACTTC. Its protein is CASSYLGEYEQYF.

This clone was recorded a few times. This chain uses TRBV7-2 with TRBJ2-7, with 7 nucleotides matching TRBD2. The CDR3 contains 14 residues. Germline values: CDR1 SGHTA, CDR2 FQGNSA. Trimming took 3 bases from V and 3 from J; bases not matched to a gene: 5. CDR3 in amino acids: CASSLGLAGYEQYF. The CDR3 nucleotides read TGTGCCAGCAGCTTGGGATTAGCGGGCTACGAGCAGTACTTC.